A single T cell receptor (beta chain) is shown here with its context. It lacks a known antigen. No much larger clone is present one base from it, and per-base qualities are unavailable. From its cysteine to its phenylalanine, the CDR3 spans 14 amino acids. The kept DNA is CDR3 alone, 42 bases in frame from the first base. In the germline V gene (reference sequence), CDR1 corresponds to LNHDA and CDR2 to SQIVND. V gives up 5 bases and J gives up 6 bases, and the segment between their germline ends measures 14 bases. Library preparation used the immunoSEQ multiplex PCR assay. The table was pulled from immuneACCESS by TCRdb, which kept in-frame rearrangements only. Such tables lose some clones; where checked, under half of the loss comes from unresolved V genes, and the rest has no known cause. The sample has approximately 97,000 clones on record, roughly 91% of them singletons. Around 1.8% of the sample belongs to the ten largest clones.

The sample originates from a study of T cell changes during pregnancy in multiple sclerosis (dated by TCRdb to 2018 to 2020). Regarding the complete study: The study examined how the T cell repertoire changed over the course of pregnancy in women with multiple sclerosis.

The receptor chain draws on TRBV19 and TRBJ2-1, with the D gene uncertain. This receptor was obtained from a female donor in good health, enrolled as a control in a pregnancy study. Material: peripheral blood, obtained after pregnancy. The DNA sequence reads TGTGCCAGTAGTTGGGCACCCAAAGGCAATGAGCAGTTCTTC. It codes for CASSWAPKGNEQFF.